This T cell receptor beta chain was identified in a study of T cell responses to AZD1222 COVID-19 vaccine. Study-wide findings and caveats: Seropositive status at baseline applied to only a handful of AZD1222 recipients. Repertoires were collected only later (after the peak T cell response had occurred). Mostly white British, mostly female donors; authors suggested clonal diversity may be underestimated. As reported, nearly half of all spike-specific TCRs target variant regions that are unmutated.

Details on this clone: As yet, its antigen is unknown.

Assay: immunoSEQ multiplex PCR; the TCRdb copy retains only in-frame clones and omits some. The sample consists of under 200,000 clones, over 75% of them appearing once. CDR1 and CDR2 (germline): SGHRS, YFSETQ. The CDR3 length is 13 residues. The germline V and J ends were trimmed by 3 bases and 4 bases, with 8 bases remaining between them. The TCR comes from an adult who received the AZD1222 COVID-19 vaccine. Sequenced here: peripheral blood, sampled 28 days after the second AZD1222 dose. The chain uses TRBV5-1 and TRBJ1-3; D call uncertain. CDR3 sequence (DNA): TGCGCCAGCAGCTCGGACTCCGGAAACACCATATATTTT. Its protein is CASSSDSGNTIYF.